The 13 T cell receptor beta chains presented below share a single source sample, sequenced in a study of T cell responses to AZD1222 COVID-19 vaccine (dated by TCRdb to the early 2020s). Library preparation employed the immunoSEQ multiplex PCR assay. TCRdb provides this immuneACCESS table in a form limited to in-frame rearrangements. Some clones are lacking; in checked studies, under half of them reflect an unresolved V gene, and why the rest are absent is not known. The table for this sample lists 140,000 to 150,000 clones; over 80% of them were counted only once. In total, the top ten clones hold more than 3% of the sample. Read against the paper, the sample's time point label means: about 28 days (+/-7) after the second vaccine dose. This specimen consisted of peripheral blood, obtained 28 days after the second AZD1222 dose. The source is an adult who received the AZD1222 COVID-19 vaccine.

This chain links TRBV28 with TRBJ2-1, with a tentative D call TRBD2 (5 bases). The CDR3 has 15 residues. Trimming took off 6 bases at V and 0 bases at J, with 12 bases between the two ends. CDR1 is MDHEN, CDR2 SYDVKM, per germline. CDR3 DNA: TGTGCCAGCAGGTCCGCGGGTTTCTCCTACAATGAGCAGTTCTTC. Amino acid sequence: CASRSAGFSYNEQFF. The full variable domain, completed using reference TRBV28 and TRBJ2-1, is DVKVTQSSRYLVKRTGEKVFLECVQDMDHENMFWYRQDPGLGLRLIYFSYDVKMKEKGDIPEGYSVSREKKERFSLILESASTNQTSMYLCASRSAGFSYNEQFFGPGTRLTVL.

The CDR3 loop is CASSELAGPQETQYF. CDR3 nucleotide sequence: TGTGCCAGCAGTGAGCTAGCGGGGCCTCAAGAGACCCAGTACTTC. This sequence joins TRBV6-1 and TRBJ2-5; TRBD2 matches at 9 bases. The CDR3 covers 15 residues. Germline V gives CDR1 MNHNS, CDR2 SASEGT. J gave up 2 bases and V 3 bases, and 4 bases lay outside the gene matches.

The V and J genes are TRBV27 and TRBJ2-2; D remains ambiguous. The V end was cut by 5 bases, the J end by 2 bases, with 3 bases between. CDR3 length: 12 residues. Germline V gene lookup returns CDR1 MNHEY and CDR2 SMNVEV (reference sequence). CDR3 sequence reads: CASSPNTGELFF. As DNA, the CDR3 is TGTGCCAGCAGTCCCAACACCGGGGAGCTGTTTTTT.

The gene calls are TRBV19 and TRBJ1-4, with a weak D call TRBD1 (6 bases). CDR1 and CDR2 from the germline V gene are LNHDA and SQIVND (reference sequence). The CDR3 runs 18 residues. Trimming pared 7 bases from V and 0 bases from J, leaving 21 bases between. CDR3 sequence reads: CASIVKDRIFATNEKLFF. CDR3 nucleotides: TGTGCCAGTATCGTTAAGGACAGAATTTTTGCAACTAATGAAAAACTGTTTTTT.

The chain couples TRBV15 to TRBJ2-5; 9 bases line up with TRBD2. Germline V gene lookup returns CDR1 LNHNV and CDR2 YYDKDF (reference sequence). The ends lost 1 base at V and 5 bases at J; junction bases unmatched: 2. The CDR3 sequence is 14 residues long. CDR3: CATSRASGVETQYF. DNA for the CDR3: TGTGCCACCAGCAGAGCTAGCGGGGTGGAGACCCAGTACTTC.

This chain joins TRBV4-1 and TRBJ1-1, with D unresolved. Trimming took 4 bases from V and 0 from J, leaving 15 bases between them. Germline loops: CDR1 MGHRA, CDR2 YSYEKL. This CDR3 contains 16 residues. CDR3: CASSPGPSRMNTEAFF. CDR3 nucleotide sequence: TGCGCCAGCAGCCCTGGACCGTCCAGGATGAACACTGAAGCTTTCTTT.

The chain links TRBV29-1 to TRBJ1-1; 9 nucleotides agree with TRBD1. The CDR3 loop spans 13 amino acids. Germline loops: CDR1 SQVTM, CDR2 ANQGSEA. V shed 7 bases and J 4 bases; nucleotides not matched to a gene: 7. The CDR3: CSAFGQGSTEAFF. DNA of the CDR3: TGCAGCGCCTTTGGACAGGGGAGCACTGAAGCTTTCTTT.

Here the CDR3 DNA reads TGTGCCAGCAGCTCCTTGGACAGGGACCCCAATGAGCAGTTCTTC. Amino acids: CASSSLDRDPNEQFF. The V gene is TRBV7-2, the J gene TRBJ2-1, with TRBD1 matching over 8 bases. Trimming cost V 4 bases and J 6 bases; bases outside gene matches: 8. The CDR3 has 15 residues. CDR1 and CDR2 from the germline V gene are SGHTA and FQGNSA. Complete variable domain (other parts from reference TRBV7-2 and TRBJ2-1): GAGVSQSPSNKVTEKGKDVELRCDPISGHTALYWYRQSLGQGLEFLIYFQGNSAPDKSGLPSDRFSAERTGGSVSTLTIQRTQQEDSAVYLCASSSLDRDPNEQFFGPGTRLTVL.

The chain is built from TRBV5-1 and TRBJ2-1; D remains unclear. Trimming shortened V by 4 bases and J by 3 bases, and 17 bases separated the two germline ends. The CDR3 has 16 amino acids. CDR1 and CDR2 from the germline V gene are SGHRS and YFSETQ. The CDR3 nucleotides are TGCGCCAGCAGCCCGACGAAGCAGGCGAACTACAATGAGCAGTTCTTC. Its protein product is CASSPTKQANYNEQFF.

The CDR3 loop is CASSHQGTDTQYF. DNA for the CDR3: TGCGCCAGCAGCCACCAGGGCACAGATACGCAGTATTTT. V is TRBV4-3 and J is TRBJ2-3; D is ambiguous. The germline CDR1 and CDR2 sequences are LGHNA and YSLEER. Between the trimmed V and J ends, which lost 3 bases and 1 base, there was a span of 5 bases. The CDR3 spans 13 residues.

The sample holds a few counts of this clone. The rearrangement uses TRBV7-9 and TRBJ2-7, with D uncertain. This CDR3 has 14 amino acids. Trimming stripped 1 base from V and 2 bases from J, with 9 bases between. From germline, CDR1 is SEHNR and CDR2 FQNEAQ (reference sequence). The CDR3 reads CASSLGQPAYEQYF. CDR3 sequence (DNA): TGTGCCAGCAGCTTAGGGCAGCCAGCCTACGAGCAGTACTTC.

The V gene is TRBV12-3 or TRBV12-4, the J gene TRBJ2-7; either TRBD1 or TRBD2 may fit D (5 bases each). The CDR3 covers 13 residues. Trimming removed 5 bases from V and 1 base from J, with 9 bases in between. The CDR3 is CASSPGRSYEQYF. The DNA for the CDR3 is TGTGCCAGCAGTCCGGGACGGTCCTACGAGCAGTACTTC.

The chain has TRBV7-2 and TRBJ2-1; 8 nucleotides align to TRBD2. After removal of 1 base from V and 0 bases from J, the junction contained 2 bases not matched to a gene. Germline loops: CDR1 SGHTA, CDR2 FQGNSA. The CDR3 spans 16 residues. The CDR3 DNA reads TGTGCCAGCAGCTTAGGACTAGCGATCTCCTACAATGAGCAGTTCTTC. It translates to CASSLGLAISYNEQFF.